The TCR beta chain described here comes from a study of PD-1 blockade in classical Hodgkin lymphoma. Study results and caveats: It was CD4+ TCR diversity, not CD8+, that rose significantly by C4D1. Newly diagnosed patients had diversity similar to the baseline diversity of complete responders. Newly diagnosed patients reportedly had lower baseline TCR diversity than healthy donors.

The data were produced by immunoSEQ multiplex PCR, yet TCRdb's version contains in-frame clones alone and is incomplete. The repertoire includes over 25,000 clones, almost 90% of them detected once, and roughly 6.2% sits in the top ten. This clone was counted once. What it binds is unknown. Relapses following autologous stem cell transplantation were seen in all patients, with brentuximab vedotin exposure varying. The investigators isolated CD8+ T cells from thawed PBMCs using magnetic negative selection. Patients' outcomes at their best amounted to complete response, partial response or progressive disease. V was trimmed by 2 bases and J by 3 bases, leaving 13 bases between them. Germline values: CDR1 MDHEN, CDR2 SYDVKM. This CDR3 has 15 residues.

The source is a human donor with classical Hodgkin lymphoma. The chain recombines TRBV28 with TRBJ2-5; D possibly corresponds to TRBD2 (6 bases). The material sequenced was CD8+ T cells from blood, taken at baseline. The DNA of the CDR3 is TGTGCCAGCAGTTTAAGGAGGGAGCGGGAAGAGACCCAGTACTTC. It is translated as CASSLRREREETQYF.